The clone carrying this TCR beta chain was seen a handful of times. These data are taken from a study of T-cell memory formation after mild COVID-19. On the study more broadly: TCR clustering was largely donor specific.

J was trimmed by 4 bases and V by 3 bases; bases with no gene match: 4. The CDR3 is made up of 14 amino acids. 5'RACE primed from the constant segment yielded TCR alpha and TCR beta cDNA libraries bearing sample barcodes and UMIs. MiXCR, run by TCRdb on the 5' RACE reads, gives a single entry per CDR3 protein. Counted here are 200,000 to 250,000 distinct CDR3 sequences, roughly 15% occurring once; the ten biggest clones make up 3.5%. The rearrangement joins TRBV12-3 or TRBV12-4 to TRBJ1-2; 8 nucleotides align to TRBD1. This receptor was obtained from a man aged 18 to 29 who had mild COVID-19 (a few samples of this study predate the infection). Cell type and time point are not known. What was sequenced was PBMCs or a T cell subset sorted from them (not recorded which). The CDR3 nucleotides are TGTGCCAGCAGTTTTACAGGGGGAACCTATGGCTACACCTTC. It is translated as CASSFTGGTYGYTF.